This TCR beta chain was sequenced during a study of CD8+ T cells in alopecia areata. Overall study context: Recipient mice, approximately 6-10-week-old female C3H/HeJ animals, received skin from roughly 6-12-month-old C3H/HeJ graft donors with spontaneous alopecia.

Sorting relied on CD4, CD8alpha, NKG2D, NKG2ACE and other markers applied to pooled cutaneous lymph node cells. Findings and limits, study-wide: Greater clonality was observed in lesional scalp samples, especially alopecia totalis/universalis, versus normal scalp. Shared TCR sequences were less clear between patients than in mice, possibly partly from HLA diversity.

Trimming took 4 bases from V and 8 from J; bases not matched to a gene: 3. Germline CDR1 FNHDT, CDR2 SITEND (reference sequence). The CDR3 runs 14 residues. TCR sequencing used cDNA made by reverse transcription of extracted RNA. Here immunoSEQ multiplex PCR was the method, and the copy in TCRdb shows in-frame clones only, minus some. The repertoire consists of around 290,000 clones, none detected only once. As for this clone: The antigen remains unidentified. Gene names denote mouse genes. From the germline J gene comes the end of the CDR3, since the read stops 3 residues before it. Additional DNA sequences in this sample encode the identical CDR3.

The TCR comes from a C3H/HeJ mouse with alopecia areata. For the strain, the MHC haplotype given is H2-k. Sequencing was performed on CD4+ T cells sorted from a lymph node. The chain joins TRBV19 to TRBJ1-6; 10 nucleotides match TRBD1. TRBJ1-6 is annotated as an ORF whose role is uncertain. The sequenced part of the CDR3 DNA is TGTGCCAGCAGTCCCGGGACAGGGGATTCGCCC. Protein: CASSPGTGDSP. The full CDR3 is CASSPGTGDSPLYF.